This note documents a single T cell receptor (beta chain) sequence. Trimming removed 2 bases from V and 6 bases from J; junction bases left unmatched: 7. The CDR3 consists of 14 residues. Germline CDR1 reads ENHRY; CDR2 reads SYGVKD. The data were obtained in a study of T cell responses to AZD1222 COVID-19 vaccine. This table comes from immunoSEQ multiplex PCR, and its TCRdb copy is limited to in-frame clones, with some not included. The table shows approximately 180,000 clones, with 75% to 95% occurring only once. The origin of this receptor is an adult in good health. The sample here was peripheral blood, taken on day 0 of AZD1222 vaccination. The chain joins TRBV10-3 to TRBJ2-7; 7 bases agree with TRBD1. CDR3 in DNA: TGTGCCATCAGTGAGCCTCCGACAGGGACCGAGCAGTACTTC. It codes for CAISEPPTGTEQYF.